This T cell receptor beta chain emerged from a study of blood T cells in healthy people across ages. The sample holds many counts of this clonotype. Combining a sample-barcoded 5' primer with a J-beta primer mix, a second PCR ran for about 7 to 11 cycles. TCRdb called the 5' RACE reads again in MiXCR, with one record for every CDR3 protein. The data hold 1.5 million to 2 million distinct CDR3 sequences, with about 50% observed a single time. Researchers report isolating at least 7 million PBMCs per sample. CDR3 length: 13 amino acids. V lost 6 bases and J lost 5; bases outside the gene matches: 2. Germline V lookup: CDR1 SGHTA, CDR2 FQGNSA.

This clonotype was obtained from a middle-aged woman in good health. Specimen: blood. The rearrangement uses TRBV7-2 and TRBJ2-3, with 10 bases lining up with TRBD2. DNA of the CDR3: TGTGCCAGCAGTCCTAGCGGGGGAGATACGCAGTATTTT. It specifies CASSPSGGDTQYF.